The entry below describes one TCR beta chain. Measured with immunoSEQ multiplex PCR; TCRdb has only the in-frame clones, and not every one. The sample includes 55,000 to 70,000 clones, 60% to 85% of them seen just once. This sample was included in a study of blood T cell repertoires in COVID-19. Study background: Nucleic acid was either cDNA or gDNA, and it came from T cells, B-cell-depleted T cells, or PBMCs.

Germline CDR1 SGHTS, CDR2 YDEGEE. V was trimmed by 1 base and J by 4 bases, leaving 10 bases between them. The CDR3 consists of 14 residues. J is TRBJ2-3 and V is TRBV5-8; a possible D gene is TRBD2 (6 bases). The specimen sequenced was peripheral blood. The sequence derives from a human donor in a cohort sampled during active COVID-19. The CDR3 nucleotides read TGTGCCAGCAGCTTGACGGGAGTTCCAGATACGCAGTATTTT. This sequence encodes CASSLTGVPDTQYF.